This TCR beta chain was profiled in a study of shared clonotypes between healthy human individuals. As for the study in general: For every donor, three CD4 naive, three CD4 memory, two CD8 naive and one CD8 memory plates were used. General observations from the study: Researchers sampled blood only, noting tissue repertoires likely differ. Relative to their counterparts shared across all four donors, non-shared clonotypes exhibited diminished generation probabilities.

The CDR3 runs to 16 residues. Losses at the gene ends were 3 bases for V and 6 bases for J; bases not matched to a gene: 13. In germline, CDR1 is SQVTM, CDR2 ANQGSEA. Comments on this clone: Its antigen is unidentified.

Naive CD8 populations comprised CD45RO-negative cells positively selected for CCR7, excluding terminally differentiated effector memory CD45RA+ cells. Sequencing was performed with immunoSEQ multiplex PCR; in TCRdb, only in-frame clones are kept and a portion is missing. The sample gives about 2 million clones, about 95% of which show up once; 0.9% to 1.3% is in the top ten. The TCR sequence derives from a man aged 18 to 35 in good health. V is TRBV29-1 and J is TRBJ2-1, with TRBD2 identical over 8 bases. The specimen was naive CD8+ T cells sorted from blood. The CDR3 DNA reads TGCAGCGTTGAGGCGGGGGGAGTGTCTAGCTTCAATGAGCAGTTCTTC. It translates to CSVEAGGVSSFNEQFF.